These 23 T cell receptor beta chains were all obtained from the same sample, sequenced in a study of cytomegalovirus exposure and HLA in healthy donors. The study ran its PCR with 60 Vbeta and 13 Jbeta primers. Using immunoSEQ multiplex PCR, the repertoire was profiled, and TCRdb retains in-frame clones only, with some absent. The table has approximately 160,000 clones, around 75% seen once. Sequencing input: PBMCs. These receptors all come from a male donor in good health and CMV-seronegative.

Here the CDR3 DNA reads TGTGCCACCAGCAGAGATCGAGTCCGCTACGAGCAGTACTTC. Protein: CATSRDRVRYEQYF. V is TRBV15 and J is TRBJ2-7; D gene unclear. The CDR3 runs to 14 residues. Germline values: CDR1 LNHNV, CDR2 YYDKDF (reference sequence). The V end was cut by 0 bases, the J end by 3 bases, with 9 bases between.

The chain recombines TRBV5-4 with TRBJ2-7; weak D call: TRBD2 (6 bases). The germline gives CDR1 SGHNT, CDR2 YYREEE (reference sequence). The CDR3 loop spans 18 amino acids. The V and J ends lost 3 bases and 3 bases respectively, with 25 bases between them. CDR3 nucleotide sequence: TGTGCCAGCAGCTCCAGAGGTAGCGGAAGGAGCTCCTTCTACGAGCAGTACTTC. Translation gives CASSSRGSGRSSFYEQYF.

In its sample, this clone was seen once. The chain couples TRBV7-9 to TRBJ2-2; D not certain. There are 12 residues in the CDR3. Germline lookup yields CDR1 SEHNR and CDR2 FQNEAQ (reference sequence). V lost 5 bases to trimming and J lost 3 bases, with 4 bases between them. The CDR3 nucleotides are TGTGCCAGCAGCCTATACACCGGGGAGCTGTTTTTT. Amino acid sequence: CASSLYTGELFF.

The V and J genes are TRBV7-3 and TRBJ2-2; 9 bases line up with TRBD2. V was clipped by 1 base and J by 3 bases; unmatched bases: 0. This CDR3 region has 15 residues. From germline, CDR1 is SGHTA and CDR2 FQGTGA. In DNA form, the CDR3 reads TGTGCCAGCAGCTTAAGCGGGGGGGACACCGGGGAGCTGTTTTTT. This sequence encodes CASSLSGGDTGELFF.

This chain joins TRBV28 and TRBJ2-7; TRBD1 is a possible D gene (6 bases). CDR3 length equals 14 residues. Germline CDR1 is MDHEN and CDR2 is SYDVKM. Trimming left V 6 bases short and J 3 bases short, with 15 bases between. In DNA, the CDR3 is TGTGCCAGCAGGTCAGGGGCTACCCTCTACGAGCAGTACTTC. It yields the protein CASRSGATLYEQYF.

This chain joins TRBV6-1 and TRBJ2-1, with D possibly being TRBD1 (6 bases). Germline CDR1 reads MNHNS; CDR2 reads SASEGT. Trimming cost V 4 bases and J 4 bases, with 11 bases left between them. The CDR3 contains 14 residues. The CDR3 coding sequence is TGTGCCAGCAGTGTACAGGGAATGTACAATGAGCAGTTCTTC. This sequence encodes CASSVQGMYNEQFF.

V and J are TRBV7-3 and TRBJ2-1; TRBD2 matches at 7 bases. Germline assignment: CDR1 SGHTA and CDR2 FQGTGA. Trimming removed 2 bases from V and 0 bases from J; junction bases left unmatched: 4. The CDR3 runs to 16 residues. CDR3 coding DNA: TGTGCCAGCAGCTTATTGGGCGGGAGCTCCTACAATGAGCAGTTCTTC. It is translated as CASSLLGGSSYNEQFF.

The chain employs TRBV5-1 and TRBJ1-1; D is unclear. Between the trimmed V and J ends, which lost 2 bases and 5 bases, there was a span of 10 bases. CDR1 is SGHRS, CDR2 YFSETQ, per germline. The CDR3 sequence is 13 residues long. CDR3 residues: CASSFHKSTEAFF. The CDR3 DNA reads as TGCGCCAGCAGCTTTCACAAGTCTACTGAAGCTTTCTTT.

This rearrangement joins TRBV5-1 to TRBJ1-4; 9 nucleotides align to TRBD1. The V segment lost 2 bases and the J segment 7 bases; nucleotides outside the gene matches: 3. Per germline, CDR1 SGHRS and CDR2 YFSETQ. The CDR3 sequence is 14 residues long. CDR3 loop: CASSFGTGIEKLFF. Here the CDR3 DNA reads TGCGCCAGCAGCTTCGGGACAGGGATTGAAAAACTGTTTTTT.

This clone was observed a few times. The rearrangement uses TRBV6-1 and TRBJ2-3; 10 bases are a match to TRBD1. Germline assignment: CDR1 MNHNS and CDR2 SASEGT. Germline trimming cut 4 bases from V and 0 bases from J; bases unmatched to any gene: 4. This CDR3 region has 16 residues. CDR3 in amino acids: CASSVRQGASTDTQYF. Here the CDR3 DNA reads TGTGCCAGCAGTGTAAGACAGGGGGCCAGCACAGATACGCAGTATTTT.

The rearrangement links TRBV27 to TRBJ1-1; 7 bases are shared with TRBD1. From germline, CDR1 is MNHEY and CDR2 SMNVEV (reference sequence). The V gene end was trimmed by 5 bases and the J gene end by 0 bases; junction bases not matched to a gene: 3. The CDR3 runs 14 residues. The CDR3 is CASSLRGMNTEAFF. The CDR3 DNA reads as TGTGCCAGCAGTCTCAGGGGGATGAACACTGAAGCTTTCTTT.

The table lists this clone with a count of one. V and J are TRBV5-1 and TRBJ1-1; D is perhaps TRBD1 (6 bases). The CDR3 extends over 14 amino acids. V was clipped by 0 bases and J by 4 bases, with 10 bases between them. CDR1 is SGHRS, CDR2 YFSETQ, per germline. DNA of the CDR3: TGCGCCAGCAGCTTGGGGCAGGGGAGCACTGAAGCTTTCTTT. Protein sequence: CASSLGQGSTEAFF.

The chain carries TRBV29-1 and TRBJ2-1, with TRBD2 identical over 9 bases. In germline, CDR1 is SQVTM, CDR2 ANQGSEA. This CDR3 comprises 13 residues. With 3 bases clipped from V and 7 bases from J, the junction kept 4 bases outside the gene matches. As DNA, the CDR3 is TGCAGCGTTGACAGCGGGGGGCCTAATGAGCAGTTCTTC. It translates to CSVDSGGPNEQFF.

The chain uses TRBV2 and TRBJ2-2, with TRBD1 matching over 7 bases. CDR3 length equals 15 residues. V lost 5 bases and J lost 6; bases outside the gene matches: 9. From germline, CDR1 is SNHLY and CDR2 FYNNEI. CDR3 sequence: CASSLNRGRSGELFF. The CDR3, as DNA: TGTGCCAGCAGTCTCAACAGGGGTCGATCCGGGGAGCTGTTTTTT.

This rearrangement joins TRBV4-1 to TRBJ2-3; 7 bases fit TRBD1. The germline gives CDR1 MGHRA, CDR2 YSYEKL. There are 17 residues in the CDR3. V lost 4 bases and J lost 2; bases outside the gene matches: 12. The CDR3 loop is CASSPRRDRINTDTQYF. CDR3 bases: TGCGCCAGCAGCCCTCGACGGGACAGAATAAACACAGATACGCAGTATTTT.

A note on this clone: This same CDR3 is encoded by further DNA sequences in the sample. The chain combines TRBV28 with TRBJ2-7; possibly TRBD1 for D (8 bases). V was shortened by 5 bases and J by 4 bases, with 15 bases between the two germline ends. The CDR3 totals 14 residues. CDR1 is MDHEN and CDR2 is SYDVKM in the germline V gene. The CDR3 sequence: CASSLDRGGYEQYF. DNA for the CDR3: TGTGCCAGCAGTCTCGACAGGGGAGGGTACGAGCAGTACTTC.

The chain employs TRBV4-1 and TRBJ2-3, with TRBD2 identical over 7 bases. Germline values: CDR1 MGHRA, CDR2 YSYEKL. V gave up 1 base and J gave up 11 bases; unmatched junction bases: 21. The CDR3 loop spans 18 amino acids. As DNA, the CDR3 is TGCGCCAGCAGCCAAGCCACGGCCGGAGGCGGGGGAGAGAGTAAGCAGTATTTT. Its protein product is CASSQATAGGGGESKQYF.

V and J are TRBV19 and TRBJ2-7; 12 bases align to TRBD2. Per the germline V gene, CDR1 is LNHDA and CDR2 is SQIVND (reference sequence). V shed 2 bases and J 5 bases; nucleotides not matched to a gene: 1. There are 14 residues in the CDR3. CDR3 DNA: TGTGCCAGTAGTATAAGACTAGCGGGAGACGAGCAGTACTTC. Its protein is CASSIRLAGDEQYF.

CDR3 loop: CASSLVGTSGRDVSYNEQFF. Here the CDR3 DNA reads TGTGCCAGCAGCTTGGTTGGGACTAGCGGGAGAGACGTTTCCTACAATGAGCAGTTCTTC. The chain links TRBV5-4 to TRBJ2-1; 14 bases map to TRBD2. With V trimmed by 0 bases and J by 1 base, 9 bases remained unmatched. This CDR3 has 20 residues. CDR1 and CDR2 (germline): SGHNT, YYREEE (reference sequence).

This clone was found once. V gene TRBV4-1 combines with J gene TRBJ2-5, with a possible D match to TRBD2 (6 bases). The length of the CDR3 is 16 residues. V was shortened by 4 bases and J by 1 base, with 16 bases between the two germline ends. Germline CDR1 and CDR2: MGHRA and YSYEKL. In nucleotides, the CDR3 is TGCGCCAGCAGCCCCTTTAGCGGAGGACCCCAAGAGACCCAGTACTTC. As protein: CASSPFSGGPQETQYF.

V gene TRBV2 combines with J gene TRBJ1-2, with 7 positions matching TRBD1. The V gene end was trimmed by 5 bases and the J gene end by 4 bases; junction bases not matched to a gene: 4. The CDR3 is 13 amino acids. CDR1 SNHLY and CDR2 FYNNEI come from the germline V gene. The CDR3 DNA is TGTGCCAGCAGTCGCAGGGGGGCCTATGGCTACACCTTC. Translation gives CASSRRGAYGYTF.

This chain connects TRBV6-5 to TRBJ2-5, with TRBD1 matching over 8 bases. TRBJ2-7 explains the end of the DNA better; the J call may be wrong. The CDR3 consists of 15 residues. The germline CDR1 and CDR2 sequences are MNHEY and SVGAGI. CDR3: CASSKVRAGGSEQYF. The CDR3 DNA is TGTGCCAGCAGCAAAGTGAGGGCAGGGGGCTCCGAGCAGTACTTC.

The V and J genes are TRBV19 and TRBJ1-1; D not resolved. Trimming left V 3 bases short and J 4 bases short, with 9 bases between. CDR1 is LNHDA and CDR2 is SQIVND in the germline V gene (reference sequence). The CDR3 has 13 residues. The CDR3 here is CASSIRPGTEAFF. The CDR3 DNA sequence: TGTGCCAGTAGTATTAGGCCGGGCACTGAAGCTTTCTTT.